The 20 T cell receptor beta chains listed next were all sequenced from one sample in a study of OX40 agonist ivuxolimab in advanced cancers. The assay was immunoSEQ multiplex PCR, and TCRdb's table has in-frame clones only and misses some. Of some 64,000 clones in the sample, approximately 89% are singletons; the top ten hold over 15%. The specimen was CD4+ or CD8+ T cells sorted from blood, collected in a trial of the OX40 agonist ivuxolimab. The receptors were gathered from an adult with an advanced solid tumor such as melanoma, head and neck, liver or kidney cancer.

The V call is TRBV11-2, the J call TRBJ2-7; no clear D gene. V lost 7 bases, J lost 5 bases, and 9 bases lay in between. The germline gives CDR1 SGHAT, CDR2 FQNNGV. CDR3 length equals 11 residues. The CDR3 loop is CASNLVNEQYF. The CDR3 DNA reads TGTGCCAGCAACTTGGTAAACGAGCAGTACTTC.

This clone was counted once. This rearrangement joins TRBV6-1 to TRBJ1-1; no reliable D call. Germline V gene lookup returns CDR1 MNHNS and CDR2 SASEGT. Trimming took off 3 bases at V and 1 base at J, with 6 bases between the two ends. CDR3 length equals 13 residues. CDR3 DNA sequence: TGTGCCAGCAGTGAGCGGGGGAACACTGAAGCTTTCTTT. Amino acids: CASSERGNTEAFF.

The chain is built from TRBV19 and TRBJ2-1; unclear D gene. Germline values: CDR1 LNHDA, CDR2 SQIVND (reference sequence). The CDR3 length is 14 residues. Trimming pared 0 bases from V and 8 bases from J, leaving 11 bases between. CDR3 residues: CASSIEEVVDEQFF. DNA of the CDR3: TGTGCCAGTAGTATAGAAGAGGTTGTCGATGAGCAGTTCTTC.

The CDR3 coding sequence is TGTGCCATCAGTGAGTCTGGGGGGGGGTCAGGAGGCTACACCTTC. Protein product: CAISESGGGSGGYTF. This chain joins TRBV10-3 and TRBJ1-2, with a possible D match to TRBD1 (5 bases). This CDR3 spans 15 amino acids. The germline V and J ends were trimmed by 0 bases and 8 bases, with 16 bases remaining between them. The V gene's germline CDR1 is ENHRY and CDR2 SYGVKD.

The CDR3 region has the DNA TGTGCCACCAGCAGAGATCGAGGACTAGCGTGGCCCTACAATGAGCAGTTCTTC. Translation: CATSRDRGLAWPYNEQFF. The chain combines TRBV15 with TRBJ2-1; 9 bases fit TRBD2. This CDR3 has 18 residues. V lost 0 bases to trimming and J lost 2 bases; unmatched junction nucleotides: 8. The V gene's germline CDR1 is LNHNV and CDR2 YYDKDF (reference sequence).

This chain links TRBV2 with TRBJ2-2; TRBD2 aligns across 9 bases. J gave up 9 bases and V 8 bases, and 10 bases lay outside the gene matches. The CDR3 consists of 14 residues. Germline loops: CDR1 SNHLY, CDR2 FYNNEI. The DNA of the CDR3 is TGTGCCAGCGAGGGAGGCGGGGGGGCCCGGGAGCTGTTTTTT. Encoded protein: CASEGGGGARELFF.

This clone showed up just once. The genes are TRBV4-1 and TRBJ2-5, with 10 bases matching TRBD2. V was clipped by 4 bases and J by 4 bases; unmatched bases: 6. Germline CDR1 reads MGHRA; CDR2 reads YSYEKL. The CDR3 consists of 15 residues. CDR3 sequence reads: CASSPSGGAGETQYF. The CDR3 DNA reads TGCGCCAGCAGCCCAAGCGGGGGGGCCGGAGAGACCCAGTACTTC.

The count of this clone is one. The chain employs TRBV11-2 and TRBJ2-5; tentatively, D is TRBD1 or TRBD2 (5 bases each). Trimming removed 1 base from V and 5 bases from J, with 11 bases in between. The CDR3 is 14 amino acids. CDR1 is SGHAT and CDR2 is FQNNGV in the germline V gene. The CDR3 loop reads CASSLVGGGETQYF. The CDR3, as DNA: TGTGCCAGCAGCTTAGTTGGGGGTGGGGAGACCCAGTACTTC.

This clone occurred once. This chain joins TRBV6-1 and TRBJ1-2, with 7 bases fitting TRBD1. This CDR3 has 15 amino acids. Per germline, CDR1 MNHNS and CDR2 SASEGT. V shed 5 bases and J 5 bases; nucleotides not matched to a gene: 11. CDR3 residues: CASSHLRDRTYGYTF. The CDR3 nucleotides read TGTGCCAGCAGTCACCTCCGGGACAGAACGTATGGCTACACCTTC.

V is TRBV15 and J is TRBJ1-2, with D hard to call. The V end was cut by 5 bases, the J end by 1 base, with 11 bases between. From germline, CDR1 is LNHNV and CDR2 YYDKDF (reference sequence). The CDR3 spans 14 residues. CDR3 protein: CATSEDRSNYGYTF. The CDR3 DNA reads TGTGCCACCAGCGAGGATCGGAGTAACTATGGCTACACCTTC. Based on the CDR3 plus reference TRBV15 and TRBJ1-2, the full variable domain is DAMVIQNPRYQVTQFGKPVTLSCSQTLNHNVMYWYQQKSSQAPKLLFHYYDKDFNNEADTPDNFQSRRPNTSFCFLDIRSPGLGDTAMYLCATSEDRSNYGYTFGSGTRLTVV.

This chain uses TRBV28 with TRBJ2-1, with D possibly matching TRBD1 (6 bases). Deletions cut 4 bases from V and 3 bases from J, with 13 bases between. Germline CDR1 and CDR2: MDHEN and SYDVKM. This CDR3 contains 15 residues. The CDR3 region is CASSSRGRDYNEQFF. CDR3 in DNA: TGTGCCAGCAGTTCCAGGGGAAGGGACTACAATGAGCAGTTCTTC.

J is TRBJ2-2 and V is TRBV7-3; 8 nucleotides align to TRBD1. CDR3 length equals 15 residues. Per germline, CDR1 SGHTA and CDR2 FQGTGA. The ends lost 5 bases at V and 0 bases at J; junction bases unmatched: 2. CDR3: CASSQTGANTGELFF. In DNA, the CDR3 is TGTGCCAGCAGCCAGACAGGGGCGAACACCGGGGAGCTGTTTTTT.

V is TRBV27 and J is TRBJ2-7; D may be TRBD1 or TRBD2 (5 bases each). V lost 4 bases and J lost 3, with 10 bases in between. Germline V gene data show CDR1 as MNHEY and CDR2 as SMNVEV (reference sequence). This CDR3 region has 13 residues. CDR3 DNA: TGTGCCAGCAGTTGGGGACGGATCTACGAGCAGTACTTC. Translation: CASSWGRIYEQYF.

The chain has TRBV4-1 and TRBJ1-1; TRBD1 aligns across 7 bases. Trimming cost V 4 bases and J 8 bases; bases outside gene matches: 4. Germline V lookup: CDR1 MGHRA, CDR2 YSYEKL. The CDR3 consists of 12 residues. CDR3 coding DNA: TGCGCCAGCAGCCCTACAGGGGACGAAGCTTTCTTT. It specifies CASSPTGDEAFF.

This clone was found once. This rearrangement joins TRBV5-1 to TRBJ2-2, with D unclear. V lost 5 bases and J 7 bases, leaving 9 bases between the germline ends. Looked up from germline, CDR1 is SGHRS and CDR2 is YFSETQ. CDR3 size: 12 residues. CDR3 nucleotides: TGCGCCAGCAGTACCTCCAGCGGGGAGCTGTTTTTT. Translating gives CASSTSSGELFF.

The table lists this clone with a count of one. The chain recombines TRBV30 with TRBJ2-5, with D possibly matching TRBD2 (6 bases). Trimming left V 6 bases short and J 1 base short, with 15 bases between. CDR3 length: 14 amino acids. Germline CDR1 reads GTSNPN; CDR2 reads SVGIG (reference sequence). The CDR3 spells CACMPGDFQETQYF. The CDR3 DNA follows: TGTGCCTGTATGCCCGGGGACTTCCAAGAGACCCAGTACTTC. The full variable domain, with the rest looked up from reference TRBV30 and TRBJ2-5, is SQTIHQWPATLVQPVGSPLSLECTVEGTSNPNLYWYRQAAGRGLQLLFYSVGIGQISSEVPQNLSASRPQDRQFILSSKKLLLSDSGFYLCACMPGDFQETQYFGPGTRLLVL.

CDR3 sequence reads: CASSYSSGANVLTF. The CDR3 DNA reads TGTGCCAGCAGTTACTCCTCTGGGGCCAACGTCCTGACTTTC. This sequence joins TRBV6-5 and TRBJ2-6, with unresolved D. V was pared by 0 bases and J by 0 bases, with 0 bases between. Per the germline V gene, CDR1 is MNHEY and CDR2 is SVGAGI. CDR3 length: 14 amino acids.

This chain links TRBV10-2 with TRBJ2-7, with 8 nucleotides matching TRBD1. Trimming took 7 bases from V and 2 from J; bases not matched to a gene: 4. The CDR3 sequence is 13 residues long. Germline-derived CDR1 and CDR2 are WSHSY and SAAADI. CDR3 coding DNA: TGCGCCAGCAAAGGACAGGGAACCTACGAGCAGTACTTC. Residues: CASKGQGTYEQYF.

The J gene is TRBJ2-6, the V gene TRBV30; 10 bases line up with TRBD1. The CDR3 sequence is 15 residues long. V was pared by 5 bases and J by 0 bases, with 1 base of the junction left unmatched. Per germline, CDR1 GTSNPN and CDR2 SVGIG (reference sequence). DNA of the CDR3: TGTGCCTGGGGACAGGGGGACTCTGGGGCCAACGTCCTGACTTTC. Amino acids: CAWGQGDSGANVLTF. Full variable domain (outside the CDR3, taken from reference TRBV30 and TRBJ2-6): SQTIHQWPATLVQPVGSPLSLECTVEGTSNPNLYWYRQAAGRGLQLLFYSVGIGQISSEVPQNLSASRPQDRQFILSSKKLLLSDSGFYLCAWGQGDSGANVLTFGAGSRLTVL.

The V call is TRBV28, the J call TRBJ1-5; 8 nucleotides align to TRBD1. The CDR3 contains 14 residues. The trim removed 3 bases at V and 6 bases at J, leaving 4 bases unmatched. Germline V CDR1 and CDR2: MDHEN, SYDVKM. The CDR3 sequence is CASSFDRGSQPQHF. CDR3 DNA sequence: TGTGCCAGCAGTTTTGACAGGGGAAGTCAGCCCCAGCATTTT.